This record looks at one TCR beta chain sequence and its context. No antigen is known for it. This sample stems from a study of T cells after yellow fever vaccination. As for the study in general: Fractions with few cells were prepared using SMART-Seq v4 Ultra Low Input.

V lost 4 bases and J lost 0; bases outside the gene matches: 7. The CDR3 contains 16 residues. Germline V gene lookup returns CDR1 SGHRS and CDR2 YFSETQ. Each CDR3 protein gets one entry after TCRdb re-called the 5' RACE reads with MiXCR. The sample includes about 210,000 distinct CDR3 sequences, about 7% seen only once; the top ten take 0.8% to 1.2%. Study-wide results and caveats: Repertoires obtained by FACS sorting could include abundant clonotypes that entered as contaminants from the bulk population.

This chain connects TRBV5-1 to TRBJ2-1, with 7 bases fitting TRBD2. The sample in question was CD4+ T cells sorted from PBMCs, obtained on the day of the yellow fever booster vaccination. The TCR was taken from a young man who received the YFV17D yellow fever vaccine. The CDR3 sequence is CASSILAESSYNEQFF. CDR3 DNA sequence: TGCGCCAGCAGCATCCTAGCGGAAAGCTCCTACAATGAGCAGTTCTTC.